The next 18 T cell receptor beta chains were all read from a single sample in a study of human T cells and chemical hapten exposure. Via MiXCR, TCRdb re-called the RACE reads, giving one row per CDR3 protein. The sample has approximately 350,000 distinct CDR3 sequences; roughly 6.3% are singletons. Time point specified: patch test 2, 6 weeks after DPC sensitization. Treatment meaning: therapeutic diphenylcyclopropenone sensitization with weekly scalp DPC. Specimen: whole blood, collected in connection with sensitization to the hapten diphenylcyclopropenone (DPC). The receptors derive from a woman between 18 and 29 years old with alopecia areata. Some clones in this sample may be carry-over from other donors' samples.

The sample holds many counts of this clonotype. V usage is TRBV10-3 and J usage is TRBJ1-5; 9 bases agree with TRBD1. The CDR3 spans 14 residues. With V trimmed by 6 bases and J by 7 bases, 7 bases remained unmatched. CDR1 ENHRY and CDR2 SYGVKD come from the germline V gene. CDR3 sequence: CAIRPGQGDQPQHF. CDR3 bases: TGTGCCATCAGGCCGGGACAGGGCGACCAGCCCCAGCATTTT.

The rearrangement joins TRBV6-5 to TRBJ1-4; D uncertain. From germline, CDR1 is MNHEY and CDR2 SVGAGI. V was clipped by 0 bases and J by 0 bases, with 5 bases between them. This CDR3 is built from 15 residues. CDR3 amino acids: CASSYSPATNEKLFF. CDR3 in DNA: TGTGCCAGCAGTTACTCCCCCGCAACTAATGAAAAACTGTTTTTT.

This sequence joins TRBV12-3 or TRBV12-4 and TRBJ1-1, with TRBD1 as a possible D gene (5 bases). CDR3 length: 14 amino acids. Trimming cost V 7 bases and J 1 base, with 13 bases left between them. The CDR3 loop is CASNRGGENTEAFF. The DNA of the CDR3 is TGTGCCAGCAACCGTGGAGGGGAGAACACTGAAGCTTTCTTT.

The chain combines TRBV5-1 with TRBJ2-5; a possible D gene is TRBD2 (5 bases). Between the trimmed V and J ends, which lost 3 bases and 10 bases, there was a span of 16 bases. This CDR3 region has 13 residues. Germline lookup yields CDR1 SGHRS and CDR2 YFSETQ. CDR3 residues: CASSSRLPEGQYF. The CDR3, as DNA: TGCGCCAGCAGCTCCCGACTCCCCGAGGGCCAGTACTTC. Looking up the rest from reference TRBV5-1 and TRBJ2-5 gives the full variable domain: KAGVTQTPRYLIKTRGQQVTLSCSPISGHRSVSWYQQTPGQGLQFLFEYFSETQRNKGNFPGRFSGRQFSNSRSEMNVSTLELGDSALYLCASSSRLPEGQYFGPGTRLLVL.

This clonotype was counted only a few times. This rearrangement joins TRBV10-3 to TRBJ1-5, with 10 bases that match TRBD1. V lost 6 bases, J lost 2 bases, and 1 base stayed unmatched. This CDR3 is 14 amino acids long. Germline CDR1 ENHRY, CDR2 SYGVKD. The CDR3 DNA is TGTGCCATCAGAGGGACAGGGGGCAATCAGCCCCAGCATTTT. Residues: CAIRGTGGNQPQHF.

This clonotype has more than one count but fewer than ten. This chain connects TRBV12-3 or TRBV12-4 to TRBJ1-5; D is ambiguous. This CDR3 has 15 amino acids. V was shortened by 5 bases and J by 4 bases, with 15 bases between the two germline ends. The CDR3 DNA reads TGTGCCAGCAGTGCCCACATGGGTGAAAATCAGCCCCAGCATTTT. As protein: CASSAHMGENQPQHF.

This clonotype has a count of ten or more. The chain is built from TRBV4-1 and TRBJ2-5, with 13 bases fitting TRBD2. The germline V gene has CDR1 MGHRA and CDR2 YSYEKL. The CDR3 runs 20 residues. The V segment lost 1 base and the J segment 0 bases; nucleotides outside the gene matches: 11. In DNA form, the CDR3 reads TGCGCCAGCAGCCAAGTAAATATACTAGCGGGGGGGCTTTACCAAGAGACCCAGTACTTC. It yields the protein CASSQVNILAGGLYQETQYF.

As for this clonotype: Mismatch with germline at one junction end may stem from a read error. The rearrangement uses TRBV20-1 and TRBJ2-6; D gene ambiguous. This CDR3 is 15 amino acids long. CDR1 DFQATT and CDR2 SNEGSKA come from the germline V gene (reference sequence). The CDR3 DNA sequence: TGCAGTGCCAGAGCGTCGAGGTCCGGGGCCAACGTCCTGACTTTC. Translated: CSARASRSGANVLTF.

This clonotype was picked up a small number of times. V and J are TRBV10-3 and TRBJ1-6; no reliable D call. The V gene's germline CDR1 is ENHRY and CDR2 SYGVKD. V was shortened by 1 base and J by 4 bases, with 8 bases between the two germline ends. The CDR3 has 15 amino acids. CDR3 loop: CAISEFSDYNSPLHF. DNA of the CDR3: TGTGCCATCAGTGAGTTCAGTGATTATAATTCACCCCTCCACTTT.

The table lists this clonotype with a few counts. V and J are TRBV18 and TRBJ1-4; D might be TRBD1 (5 bases). The V end lost 0 bases, the J end lost 3 bases, and 8 bases lay between the germline ends. From germline, CDR1 is KGHSH and CDR2 LQKENI. This CDR3 has 15 amino acids. CDR3 sequence reads: CASSPPEGPNEKLFF. In nucleotides, the CDR3 is TGTGCCAGCTCACCACCGGAGGGGCCTAATGAAAAACTGTTTTTT. Full variable domain (remainder filled in from reference TRBV18 and TRBJ1-4): NAGVMQNPRHLVRRRGQEARLRCSPMKGHSHVYWYRQLPEEGLKFMVYLQKENIIDESGMPKERFSAEFPKEGPSILRIQQVVRGDSAAYFCASSPPEGPNEKLFFGSGTQLSVL.

Ten or more counts support this clonotype. The chain uses TRBV18 and TRBJ1-3; 7 bases map to TRBD1. The CDR3 loop spans 18 amino acids. The V segment lost 0 bases and the J segment 0 bases; nucleotides outside the gene matches: 8. Germline V CDR1 and CDR2: KGHSH, LQKENI. The CDR3 loop reads CASSPPSSGGFSGNTIYF. DNA for the CDR3: TGTGCCAGCTCACCACCGTCTTCAGGGGGTTTCTCTGGAAACACCATATATTTT.

This clonotype has at least ten counts. The chain joins TRBV6-5 to TRBJ2-3; D ambiguous. Trimming cost V 8 bases and J 5 bases, with 8 bases left between them. The CDR3 runs 11 residues. Germline values: CDR1 MNHEY, CDR2 SVGAGI. In DNA, the CDR3 is TGTGCCAGCGGCCAGCGAGATACGCAGTATTTT. Residues: CASGQRDTQYF.

This clonotype was detected many times. This chain connects TRBV5-4 to TRBJ1-2, with a tentative D call TRBD1 (5 bases). Germline V CDR1 and CDR2: SGHNT, YYREEE (reference sequence). The length of the CDR3 is 16 residues. The ends were cut back, 0 bases at V and 3 bases at J, with 15 bases in the middle. The CDR3, as DNA: TGTGCCAGCAGCTTGGGACAGTCTCTTGAAGACTATGGCTACACCTTC. This codes for CASSLGQSLEDYGYTF.

This clonotype was detected only a few times. The chain has TRBV4-3 and TRBJ1-4; D unresolved. V lost 0 bases and J 5 bases, leaving 4 bases between the germline ends. CDR3 length: 13 amino acids. The germline V gene encodes CDR1 LGHNA and CDR2 YSLEER. This CDR3 reads CASSQDWNEKLFF. CDR3 DNA sequence: TGCGCCAGCAGCCAAGATTGGAATGAAAAACTGTTTTTT.

This clonotype has a count of ten or more. The V gene is TRBV5-1, the J gene TRBJ1-6, with a tentative D call TRBD1 (5 bases). The CDR3 has 13 amino acids. V was trimmed by 4 bases and J by 8 bases, leaving 10 bases between them. Germline V CDR1 and CDR2: SGHRS, YFSETQ. The CDR3 loop is CASSPDTDSPLHF. Written as DNA, the CDR3 is TGCGCCAGCAGCCCGGACACGGATTCACCCCTCCACTTT.

V usage is TRBV5-1 and J usage is TRBJ2-5; 7 bases line up with TRBD2. Losses at the gene ends were 0 bases for V and 0 bases for J; bases not matched to a gene: 8. This CDR3 has 17 amino acids. In germline, CDR1 is SGHRS, CDR2 YFSETQ. CDR3 coding DNA: TGCGCCAGCAGCTTGGCCGGGGCTAGCGGAAACCAAGAGACCCAGTACTTC. Its translation: CASSLAGASGNQETQYF.

This clonotype was seen at least ten times. V and J are TRBV12-3 or TRBV12-4 and TRBJ1-3; D uncertain. Trimming cost V 7 bases and J 4 bases, with 23 bases left between them. The CDR3 totals 17 residues. CDR3 sequence reads: CASTTVLGGSGGNTIYF. The CDR3 DNA is TGTGCCAGCACCACCGTGTTGGGTGGATCAGGAGGAAACACCATATATTTT.

This clonotype was seen at least ten times. V gene TRBV4-1 combines with J gene TRBJ1-2; D is unclear. V was shortened by 0 bases and J by 1 base, with 27 bases between the two germline ends. CDR1 is MGHRA and CDR2 is YSYEKL in the germline V gene. This CDR3 region has 21 residues. The CDR3 is CASSQDLSRGWNPLYNYGYTF. The CDR3 DNA reads TGCGCCAGCAGCCAAGATCTATCCCGTGGTTGGAACCCTCTATATAACTATGGCTACACCTTC.